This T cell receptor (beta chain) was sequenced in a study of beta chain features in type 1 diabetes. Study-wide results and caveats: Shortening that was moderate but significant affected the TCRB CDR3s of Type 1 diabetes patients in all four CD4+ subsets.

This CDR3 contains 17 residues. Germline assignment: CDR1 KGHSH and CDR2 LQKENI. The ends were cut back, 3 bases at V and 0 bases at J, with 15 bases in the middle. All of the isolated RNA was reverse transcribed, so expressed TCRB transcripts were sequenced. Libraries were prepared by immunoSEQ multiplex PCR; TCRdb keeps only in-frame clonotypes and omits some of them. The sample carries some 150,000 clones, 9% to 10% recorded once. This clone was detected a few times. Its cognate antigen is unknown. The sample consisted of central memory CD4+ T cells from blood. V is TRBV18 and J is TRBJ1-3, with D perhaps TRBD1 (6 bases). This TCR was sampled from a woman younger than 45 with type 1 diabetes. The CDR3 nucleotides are TGTGCCAGCTCACCCCCGGGACACCTTAACTCTGGAAACACCATATATTTT. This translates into CASSPPGHLNSGNTIYF.